The entry below gives a single T cell receptor (beta chain) sequence along with its context. The source of the sample is a study of blood T cell repertoires in COVID-19. Background on the study: Both acute and convalescent COVID-19 samples were obtained from the United States, Italy and Spain. In each case, the material was cDNA or gDNA derived from T cells, B-cell-depleted T cells, or PBMCs.

Original processing notes: By means of reference gene primer amplification, nucleated cell counts were estimated. TCRdb's table, derived via immunoSEQ multiplex PCR, lists solely in-frame clones and lacks some. Clone size and V and J calls were adopted from that table, with D and trimming inferred from the DNA. The sample lists 110,000 to 150,000 clones; around 87% were seen once. The V and J ends lost 3 bases and 6 bases respectively, with 15 bases between them. The V gene's germline CDR1 is SGHRS and CDR2 YFSETQ. The CDR3 spans 15 residues. The receptor comes from a human donor in a cohort sampled during active COVID-19. The chain carries TRBV5-1 and TRBJ2-2, with D perhaps TRBD2 (6 bases). Sequenced input: peripheral blood. In nucleotides, the CDR3 is TGCGCCAGCAGCTCGGGGGACCTCTTGGCCGGGGAGCTGTTTTTT. As protein: CASSSGDLLAGELFF.